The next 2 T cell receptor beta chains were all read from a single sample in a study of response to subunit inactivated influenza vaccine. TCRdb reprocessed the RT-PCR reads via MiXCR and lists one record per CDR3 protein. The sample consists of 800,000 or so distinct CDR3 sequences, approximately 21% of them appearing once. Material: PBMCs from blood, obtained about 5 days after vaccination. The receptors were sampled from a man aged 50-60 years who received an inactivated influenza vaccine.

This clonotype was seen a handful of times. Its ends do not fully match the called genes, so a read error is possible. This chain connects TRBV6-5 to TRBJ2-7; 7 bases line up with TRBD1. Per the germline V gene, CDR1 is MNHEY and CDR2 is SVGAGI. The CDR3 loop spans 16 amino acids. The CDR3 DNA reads TGTGCCAGCAGTTACAGTCCTCGACAGGGCTCCCACGAGCAGTACTTC. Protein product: CASSYSPRQGSHEQYF.

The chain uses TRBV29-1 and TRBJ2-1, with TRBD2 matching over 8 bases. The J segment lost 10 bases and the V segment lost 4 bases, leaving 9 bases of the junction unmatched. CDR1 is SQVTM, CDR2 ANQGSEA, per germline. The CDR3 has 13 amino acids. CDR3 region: CSVASGGLGEQFF. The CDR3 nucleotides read TGCAGCGTTGCGTCGGGGGGGCTCGGGGAGCAGTTCTTC.